Listed here is a single T cell receptor beta chain. What this receptor recognizes is not known. No base quality values were provided; no much bigger clone lies one nucleotide off. These data are taken from a study of T cell changes during pregnancy in multiple sclerosis (dated by TCRdb to the late 2010s). Context from the whole study: In women with multiple sclerosis, the researchers looked at how the T cell repertoire shifted as pregnancy progressed.

The library was built by means of the immunoSEQ multiplex PCR assay. TCRdb obtained this table from immuneACCESS and retained in-frame rearrangements with V and J assigned. These tables miss some clones; where compared with another copy, unresolved V genes account for less than half of the shortfall, and the remainder is unexplained. This sample comprises about 70,000 clones, 85% to 95% of them detected only once. The ten largest clones add up to about 1.2% of the sample. V has 4 bases trimmed and J has 4 bases trimmed; junction bases matching no gene number 12. Inclusive of the bounding cysteine and phenylalanine, the CDR3 is 16 residues long. Just CDR3 DNA is preserved here, 48 bases in frame from base 1. The germline V gene supplies CDR1 SGHRS and CDR2 YFSETQ.

This sequence was found in a female donor with multiple sclerosis, enrolled in a pregnancy study. The sequence joins TRBV5-1 to TRBJ1-1, with 8 junctional bases fitting TRBD1. The input for sequencing was peripheral blood, taken in the third trimester of pregnancy. The CDR3 reads CASSPNGQGYGTEAFF. In nucleotide form, the sequence is TGCGCCAGCAGCCCCAACGGACAGGGTTACGGCACTGAAGCTTTCTTT.